This TCR beta chain was identified during a study of identical twins. Details on this clonotype: Its antigen is still unknown.

A single record per CDR3 protein comes from TCRdb applying MiXCR to the 5' RACE reads. Of 1,800,000 or so distinct CDR3 sequences in the sample, 32% were seen once. Study outcomes and limitations: Beta out-of-frame sequences showed weaker excess sharing between twins.

Sequencing was done on a sample of cord blood. The receptor comes from a newborn girl in good health.

CDR3 DNA: TGTGCCAGCAGCCATCACAGGGCTGGCTACACCTTC. It is translated as CASSHHRAGYTF. The chain employs TRBV3-1 and TRBJ1-2; tentative D call: TRBD1 (6 bases). V was trimmed by 3 bases and J by 7 bases, leaving 9 bases between them. The CDR3 spans 12 residues. Germline-derived CDR1 and CDR2 are LGHDT and YNNKEL (reference sequence).